The present T cell receptor (beta chain) was sequenced within a study of monozygotic twins with inflammatory bowel disease (dated by TCRdb to about 2019). A note on the overall study: In total, 30 or so monozygotic twin pairs made up the full study: 19 Danish pairs, all IBD-discordant, plus nine German pairs, of which four were IBD-concordant and five were IBD-discordant. The search for disease-associated traits relied mainly on comparing IBD patients with their genetically identical healthy co-twins within discordant pairs. Each individual had, on average, about 151 000 unique TCRalpha sequences and 181 000 unique TCRbeta sequences available for analysis. Overall study outcomes, separate from this receptor: Different T cell subtypes could not be distinguished in the analysis. Concordant and discordant twins showed no difference in repertoire similarity, possibly because of limited statistical power. IBD patients shared fewer clonotypes with other individuals than healthy twins did, most markedly in patients showing signs of disease activity. Background noise and inter-individual variability may have been introduced into the repertoires by the differing immunosuppressive treatments among patients. The results gave no support for a single strong signal or clonotype linked to IBD. Measured by the inverse Simpson index, TCRbeta repertoire diversity was lower in IBD patients than in their healthy co-twins.

Note on this clonotype: The specificity of this receptor is unknown.

Library construction relied on 5' RACE. For each TCR library, around 4,000 ng of total RNA was used. For each sample, cDNA was synthesized in eight separate reactions using SMARTScribe reverse transcriptase. During cDNA synthesis, unique molecular identifiers containing a 6-nucleotide sample barcode were introduced by template switching. TCRalpha and TCRbeta cDNA was amplified by two nested PCRs of around 15 and 9 cycles, with bead purification after each PCR. Before amplification, the cDNA was treated with uracil DNA-glycosylase and purified using the QIAquick PCR purification kit. In the second PCR, Illumina TruSeq-compatible adapters and sample-specific barcodes were added. Library quality and concentration were assessed using TapeStation and Qubit, and roughly 5 ng of each library was pooled. Pooled libraries were sequenced on an Illumina HiSeq2500 single-index Rapid Run with 2 x 100 bp reads and custom sequencing primers. As for the original processing: MiGEC version 1.2.6 was used for UMI-based consensus assembly to correct PCR and sequencing errors. V(D)J alignment, clonotype assembly and CDR3 extraction were performed with MiXCR version 2.1.1. Gene usage, clonotype sharing and MAIT/NKT TCR abundance were normalised by analysing the top 1000, 10 000 and 20 000 clonotypes per sample. After downsampling to 27 000 UMIs, diversity was calculated as the inverse Simpson index using the vegan R package. Statistical testing used paired Mann-Whitney U tests on the discordant twin pairs and applied Benjamini-Hochberg correction for multiple testing. The reads underwent TCRdb reprocessing, giving one record for each CDR3 protein sequence and no DNA. These V and J calls derive from TCRdb rather than the authors' analysis. The table of this sample itemizes a few hundred thousand distinct CDR3 sequences. The top ten constitute less than 2% of the sample.

From a lookup of the germline V gene, CDR1 and CDR2 are KGHDR and SFDVKD. Spanning cysteine to phenylalanine, the CDR3 consists of 14 amino acids. The DNA sequence is not available. From each donor, a roughly 2.3 ml peripheral blood sample was collected into PAXgene tubes and stored at -80 degrees C. Total RNA was isolated from whole blood with the PAXgene blood miRNA kit on an automated QIAcube, without T cell sorting. Peripheral blood from monozygotic twin pairs concordant or discordant for inflammatory bowel disease was subjected to deep TCRalpha and TCRbeta repertoire profiling with unique molecular barcoding. Smoking habits were recorded for all twin pairs, and individuals were classified as current, former or never smokers.

This chain is built from TRBV24-1 and TRBJ2-3; TCRdb indicates TRBD1, and absent DNA this call remains unverified. This TCR came from a human donor with ulcerative colitis or Crohn's disease, or a healthy co-twin of an affected twin (not recorded which). The specimen was blood. CDR3 loop: CATSEGLAPYTQYF.